The clone carrying this T cell receptor (beta chain) has just a few counts. The antigen remains unidentified. These data originate in a study of CD8 T cells in ankylosing spondylitis. Overall study results and limits: The authors reported significant enrichment of disease-linked clones in matched ankylosing spondylitis synovial fluid. Disease-linked clones, CD8+, were relatively rare in peripheral blood. Seemingly characteristic of ankylosing spondylitis blood was a TCR beta motif consisting of about 8 highly homologous variants.

In making TCR beta libraries, quantitative 5'-RACE with molecular barcodes was used. TCRdb fed the 5' RACE reads into MiXCR, producing one record per CDR3 protein. The repertoire has 300,000 to 350,000 distinct CDR3 sequences, around 21% of them found once; the top ten carry approximately 3.7%. Germline V CDR1 and CDR2: SGDLS, YYNGEE. The CDR3 length is 17 residues. V trimming: 2 bases; J trimming: 0 bases; junction bases outside the gene matches: 8. The source of this sequence is a female donor with ankylosing spondylitis or in good health (not recorded which). Sequenced input: blood, either unsorted or a sorted T cell fraction (not recorded which). The chain couples TRBV9 to TRBJ1-3, with 7 nucleotides matching TRBD1. CDR3 sequence (DNA): TGTGCCAGCAGCGTGGCCGTACAGGGGTTCTCTGGAAACACCATATATTTT. It translates to CASSVAVQGFSGNTIYF. Full variable domain (remainder filled in from reference TRBV9 and TRBJ1-3): DSGVTQTPKHLITATGQRVTLRCSPRSGDLSVYWYQQSLDQGLQFLIQYYNGEERAKGNILERFSAQQFPDLHSELNLSSLELGDSALYFCASSVAVQGFSGNTIYFGEGSWLTVV.